This is a list of T cell receptor beta chains from one sample in a study of shared clonotypes between healthy human individuals. Data came from immunoSEQ multiplex PCR; TCRdb stores just in-frame clones and leaves some out. The sample yields roughly 1,500,000 clones, around 98.5% seen once. Input material: naive CD4+ T cells sorted from blood. The source of these receptors is a man aged 30-40 years in good health. CDR3s include the opening cysteine and the closing phenylalanine or tryptophan. Fields, in order: V gene, D gene, J gene, CDR3 protein. D genes are given only for firm matches.

>TRBV25-1|-|TRBJ2-1
CASNGVQDYNEQFF
>TRBV7-2|-|TRBJ2-3
CASSLVQGLHFTDTQYF
>TRBV30|-|TRBJ1-2
CAWSVTEYGYTF
>TRBV5-6|-|TRBJ2-7
CASSLGRHSYEQYF
>TRBV6-1|-|TRBJ1-1
CASSGILTGSPEAFF
>TRBV27|-|TRBJ1-1
CASRQDRLLNTEAFF
>TRBV7-2|TRBD1|TRBJ2-3
CASSNLGQGPADTQYF
>TRBV5-1|TRBD1|TRBJ1-2
CASSATGGAGGYTF
>TRBV28|TRBD2|TRBJ2-2
CASSLEVLAGVTGELFF
>TRBV7-9|-|TRBJ1-4
CASSLEGTPAEKLFF
>TRBV14|-|TRBJ2-3
CASSQLAGTEVSDTQYF
>TRBV2|-|TRBJ2-3
CASSEARSRQDTQYF
>TRBV5-1|TRBD1|TRBJ2-7
CASSLRDSYEQYF
>TRBV15|TRBD1|TRBJ2-1
CATSRGQGLDNEQFF
>TRBV6-1|-|TRBJ1-5
CASKSNQPQHF
>TRBV28|-|TRBJ1-5
CASSLGSGPQHF
>TRBV6-5|TRBD2|TRBJ2-1
CASRTSGRRDEQFF
>TRBV9|-|TRBJ2-1
CASSVPGTWEQFF
>TRBV9|-|TRBJ1-2
CASSDDRTLYTF
>TRBV28|TRBD1|TRBJ1-4
CASSLPGGLITNEKLFF
>TRBV7-2|TRBD2|TRBJ2-7
CASSLFSLERSGRSEQYF
>TRBV18|TRBD1|TRBJ2-7
CASSLDRGLGEQYF
>TRBV5-6|TRBD2|TRBJ2-1
CASSPPTVSGGRSYNEQFF
>TRBV6-5|TRBD2|TRBJ2-5
CASSTQLAGGGTQYF
>TRBV18|-|TRBJ2-5
CASSPVSYEETQYF
>TRBV6-1|-|TRBJ1-2
CASSDIPGGDGYTF
>TRBV7-3|-|TRBJ1-1
CASSYVRERGSFF
>TRBV6-5|-|TRBJ1-1
CASSGTGHLEAFF
>TRBV7-9|-|TRBJ2-7
CASSPMGVWDYEQYF
>TRBV7-2|-|TRBJ2-5
CASSSRAAHLQETQYF
>TRBV5-4|-|TRBJ2-3
CASSLAGADTQYF
>TRBV5-1|TRBD2|TRBJ2-5
CASSLLADQETQYF
>TRBV25-1|TRBD1|TRBJ2-7
CAIAGTGSSEQYF
>TRBV29-1|-|TRBJ2-5
CSVVPLSETQYF
>TRBV5-1|-|TRBJ2-1
CASSTTNTIEQFF
>TRBV19|TRBD1|TRBJ2-1
CASRPTGGSYNEQFF